A selection of T cell receptor beta chains follows, all from one sample in a study of blood T cell repertoires in COVID-19. Sequencing used immunoSEQ multiplex PCR; TCRdb keeps in-frame clones, though not all of them. The data hold approximately 250,000 clones, with about 89% observed a single time. Sample: PBMCs or T cells enriched from blood (not recorded which). The receptor set was obtained from a woman in her twenties or thirties who had recovered from COVID-19. The CDR3 runs from the conserved cysteine through the conserved F or W. Each record gives: V gene, D gene, J gene, CDR3 DNA, CDR3 protein. The D gene is left open where the match is weak.

TRBV28	-	TRBJ1-6	TGTGCCAGCAGTTCTGCGGCAAGTCTACCCCTCCACTTT	CASSSAASLPLHF
TRBV9	-	TRBJ1-2	TGTGCCAGCAGCGTAGTAGGGGGTGGCTACACCTTC	CASSVVGGGYTF
TRBV11-2	-	TRBJ1-6	TGTGCCAGCAGCTTAGTTCTACCACCCCTCCACTTT	CASSLVLPPLHF
TRBV6-2/TRBV6-3	TRBD2	TRBJ2-7	TGTGCCAGCAGTTACGGAGCGGGAGTTTACGAGCAGTACTTC	CASSYGAGVYEQYF
TRBV7-3	TRBD1	TRBJ2-1	TGTGCCAGCAGCTTAACCGGGACAGAGTACAATGAGCAGTTCTTC	CASSLTGTEYNEQFF
TRBV28	TRBD1	TRBJ2-2	TGTGCCAGCAGTTTCTCGGGACAGGAGAACACCGGGGAGCTGTTTTTT	CASSFSGQENTGELFF
TRBV28	-	TRBJ1-2	TGTGCCAGCCACTACGACAGTACGATCTATGGCTACACCTTC	CASHYDSTIYGYTF
TRBV18	-	TRBJ2-1	TGTGCCAGCTCACCGGCGGGAAGCTCCTACAATGAGCAGTTCTTC	CASSPAGSSYNEQFF
TRBV4-2	-	TRBJ1-2	TGTGCCAGCAGCCTCCTAGATAAAGGGGAAGGCTACACCTTC	CASSLLDKGEGYTF
TRBV7-2	-	TRBJ1-2	TGTGCCAGCAGCAGAAACAGCAGACAAGGCTACACCTTC	CASSRNSRQGYTF
TRBV19	TRBD1	TRBJ2-1	TGTGCCAGTAGTACTCAGGGGGTTGCTCGTAATGAGCAGTTCTTC	CASSTQGVARNEQFF
TRBV25-1	TRBD2	TRBJ2-3	TGTGCCAGCCTAGCGGGAGGTCGTACGCAGTATTTT	CASLAGGRTQYF
TRBV6-2/TRBV6-3	-	TRBJ2-7	TGTGCCAGCAGTTGGAGAGGGGGCTCCTACGAGCAGTACTTC	CASSWRGGSYEQYF